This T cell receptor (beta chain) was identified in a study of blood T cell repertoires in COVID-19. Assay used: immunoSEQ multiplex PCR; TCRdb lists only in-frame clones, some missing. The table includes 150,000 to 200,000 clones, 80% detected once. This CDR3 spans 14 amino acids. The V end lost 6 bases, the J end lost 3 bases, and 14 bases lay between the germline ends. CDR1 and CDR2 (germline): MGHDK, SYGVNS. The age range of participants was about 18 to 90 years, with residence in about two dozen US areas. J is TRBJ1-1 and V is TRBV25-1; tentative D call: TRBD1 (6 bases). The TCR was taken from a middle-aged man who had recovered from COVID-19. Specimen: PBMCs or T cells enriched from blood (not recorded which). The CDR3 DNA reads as TGTGCCAGCAGCCGGACAGACTCATACACTGAAGCTTTCTTT. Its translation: CASSRTDSYTEAFF.